A single sample gave rise to the 6 T cell receptor beta chains below, sequenced in a study of blood T cell repertoires in COVID-19. Using immunoSEQ multiplex PCR, the repertoire was profiled, and TCRdb retains in-frame clones only, with some absent. The sample lists 150,000 to 160,000 clones, around 87% occurring once. Specimen: peripheral blood. These receptors came from a woman aged 40 to 50 with acute or convalescent COVID-19.

The chain joins TRBV6-5 to TRBJ1-3; D may be TRBD1 (5 bases). The V gene's germline CDR1 is MNHEY and CDR2 SVGAGI. The CDR3 runs to 15 residues. The V end was cut by 4 bases, the J end by 2 bases, with 12 bases between. The CDR3 sequence is CASSSTLGPGNTIYF. CDR3 bases: TGTGCCAGCAGTTCCACATTGGGGCCTGGAAACACCATATATTTT.

J is TRBJ2-2 and V is TRBV27, with 9 nucleotides matching TRBD2. The J segment lost 6 bases and the V segment lost 2 bases, leaving 10 bases of the junction unmatched. Germline CDR1 MNHEY, CDR2 SMNVEV (reference sequence). The CDR3 sequence is 17 residues long. Written as DNA, the CDR3 is TGTGCCAGCAGTTTAAGTCCGGGACTAGCAAGGGCCGGGGAGCTGTTTTTT. It specifies CASSLSPGLARAGELFF.

This chain joins TRBV10-3 and TRBJ1-1; no clear D. The ends were cut back, 4 bases at V and 0 bases at J, with 6 bases in the middle. CDR1 is ENHRY and CDR2 is SYGVKD in the germline V gene. The CDR3 has 13 amino acids. The CDR3 DNA reads as TGTGCCATCAGTGCGGACTTGAACACTGAAGCTTTCTTT. Its protein product is CAISADLNTEAFF.

The rearrangement links TRBV24-1 to TRBJ1-5; TRBD1 matches 7 bases. Germline trimming cut 3 bases from V and 4 bases from J; bases unmatched to any gene: 2. Germline loops: CDR1 KGHDR, CDR2 SFDVKD. The CDR3 covers 14 residues. The CDR3 spells CATSDRRGNQPQHF. CDR3 DNA: TGTGCCACCAGTGATCGCAGGGGGAATCAGCCCCAGCATTTT.

This chain joins TRBV4-1 and TRBJ2-5; TRBD2 matches at 12 bases. The CDR3 length is 15 residues. The germline CDR1 and CDR2 sequences are MGHRA and YSYEKL. Trimming cost V 6 bases and J 5 bases; bases outside gene matches: 7. The CDR3 DNA follows: TGCGCCAGCAGTCCCGGACTAGCGGGGTTCGAGACCCAGTACTTC. It specifies CASSPGLAGFETQYF.

The V gene is TRBV5-1, the J gene TRBJ2-1; no definite D call. The CDR3 has 14 residues. Germline V gene lookup returns CDR1 SGHRS and CDR2 YFSETQ. Trimming pared 1 base from V and 5 bases from J, leaving 10 bases between. CDR3: CASSLSVSDNEQFF. CDR3 in DNA: TGCGCCAGCAGCTTGTCCGTTTCTGACAATGAGCAGTTCTTC. The full variable domain, its missing parts supplied by reference TRBV5-1 and TRBJ2-1, is KAGVTQTPRYLIKTRGQQVTLSCSPISGHRSVSWYQQTPGQGLQFLFEYFSETQRNKGNFPGRFSGRQFSNSRSEMNVSTLELGDSALYLCASSLSVSDNEQFFGPGTRLTVL.